This TCR beta chain emerged from a study of Ad26.COV2.S vaccination and SARS-CoV-2 variants. Study-level findings and limits: Those who received the vaccine showed greater spike-specific TCR breadth than those given placebo.

Germline CDR1 is MNHEY and CDR2 is SVGAGI. Trimming removed 0 bases from V and 4 bases from J, with 12 bases in between. The CDR3 extends over 15 amino acids. Some clones are missing from TCRdb's copy, which holds only in-frame ones; the method was immunoSEQ multiplex PCR. In the table there are 400,000 to 450,000 clones, roughly 90% of which are singletons. The treatment is: around 19 received Ad26.COV2.S at low or high dose, single or two shots; 5 received placebo; per-sample allocation not given. Samples were taken on day 63 after the first vaccine or placebo injection. Remarks on this clone: Its specificity is unknown.

Source: peripheral blood, taken in a trial of Ad26.COV2.S vaccine versus placebo. The sequence derives from a person aged 18-60 years who received the Ad26.COV2.S COVID-19 vaccine or a placebo. The V call is TRBV6-5, the J call TRBJ1-1; D remains ambiguous. CDR3 loop: CASSYSEVLGTEAFF. The DNA of the CDR3 is TGTGCCAGCAGTTACTCTGAGGTTTTGGGCACTGAAGCTTTCTTT.